The clone carrying this TCR beta chain was observed a handful of times. The antigen remains undetermined. The data were taken from a study of early T cells in non-severe SARS-CoV-2 infection. Study summary: Sequencing of bulk RNA from unsorted whole blood was done, without chain pairing.

Molecules of cDNA were individually given unique molecular identifiers that were attached to them. TCRdb reanalysed the 5' RACE reads using MiXCR and keeps one entry per CDR3 protein. The sample lists tens of thousands of distinct CDR3 sequences; 14% were seen once. Findings of the study overall: Anti-spike CD8 responses were favored in VDJdb matching, and private and CD4 specificities were missed.

Germline V gene sequence: CDR1 DFQATT, CDR2 SNEGSKA (reference sequence). This CDR3 contains 13 residues. The germline V and J ends were trimmed by 4 bases and 1 base, with 9 bases remaining between them. Sequencing was performed on whole blood. V gene TRBV20-1 combines with J gene TRBJ2-3; either TRBD1 or TRBD2 may supply D (6 bases each). The origin of this receptor is an adult who was a healthcare worker with PCR-confirmed SARS-CoV-2 infection or an uninfected control (not recorded which). The CDR3 DNA is TGCAGTGCTATGGGGGGCGGCACAGATACGCAGTATTTT. This translates into CSAMGGGTDTQYF.